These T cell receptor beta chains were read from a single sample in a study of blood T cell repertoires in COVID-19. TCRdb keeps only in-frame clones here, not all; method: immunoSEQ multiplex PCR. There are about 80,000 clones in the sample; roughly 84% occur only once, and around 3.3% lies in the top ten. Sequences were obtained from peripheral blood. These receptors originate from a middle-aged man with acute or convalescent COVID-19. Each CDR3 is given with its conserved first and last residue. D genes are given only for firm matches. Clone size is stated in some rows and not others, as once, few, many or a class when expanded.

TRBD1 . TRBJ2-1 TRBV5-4 CASSLTGGNEQFF TGTGCCAGCAGCTTGACAGGGGGCAATGAGCAGTTCTTC
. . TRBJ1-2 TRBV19 CASSTGGLVLRGYTF TGTGCCAGTAGCACGGGGGGGCTGGTGTTGCGTGGCTACACCTTC
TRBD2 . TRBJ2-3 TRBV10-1 CASSADSGNSDTQYF TGCGCCAGCAGTGCCGATAGCGGGAACTCAGATACGCAGTATTTT
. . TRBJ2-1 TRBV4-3 CASSNREPYNEQFF TGCGCCAGCAGCAACAGAGAACCTTACAATGAGCAGTTCTTC
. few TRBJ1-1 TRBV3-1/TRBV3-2 CASSQDDTLNTEAFF TGTGCCAGCAGCCAAGATGACACTCTGAACACTGAAGCTTTCTTT
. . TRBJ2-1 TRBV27 CASLPPGLKGYNEQFF TGTGCCAGCCTTCCACCGGGACTCAAGGGGTACAATGAGCAGTTCTTC
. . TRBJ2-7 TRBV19 CASSLDPAYEQYF TGTGCCAGTAGTCTAGATCCCGCCTACGAGCAGTACTTC
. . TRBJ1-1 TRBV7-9 CASSLIGGPGNTEAFF TGTGCCAGCAGCTTAATCGGGGGGCCTGGGAACACTGAAGCTTTCTTT
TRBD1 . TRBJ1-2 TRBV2 CASSEFRTGEAGYTF TGTGCCAGCAGTGAGTTTCGGACAGGGGAAGCTGGCTACACCTTC
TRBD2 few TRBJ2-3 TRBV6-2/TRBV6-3 CASSLAGAYTDTQYF TGTGCCAGCAGTTTAGCGGGGGCCTACACAGATACGCAGTATTTT